One and the same sample provided the 18 T cell receptor gamma chains below, sequenced in a study of Vδ1+ human thymocytes. RNA was extracted from the cells and then reverse transcribed. The CDR3 regions were amplified by multiplex PCR from V-gene primers to a constant-region primer. TCRdb re-called the multiplex PCR reads through CATT. Seen here are 25,000 to 35,000 gamma-chain clones, over 15% observed once, and the top ten hold 1.8%. No antigen has been assigned to these receptors. Whole-study findings and limits: Thymic TRG and TRD repertoires appeared highly polyclonal, with Gaussian CDR3 length distributions.

The sequenced sample consisted of Vdelta1+ gamma-delta thymocytes from the thymus. Subset noted: FACS-sorted CD3+ TCRalphabeta- TCRVdelta1+ TCRVdelta2- thymocytes. These receptors all come from a boy under three years old who had congenital heart surgery.

Concerning this clone: A much larger clone is a single base away; this may be a read error. The V and J genes are TRGV4 and TRGJP2. CDR1 EGSTGY and CDR2 YDSYTSSV come from the germline V gene. This CDR3 is built from 12 residues. Trimming removed 6 bases from V and 4 bases from J; junction bases left unmatched: 2. The CDR3 DNA sequence: TGTGCCACCTGGAATAGTGATTGGATCAAGACGTTT. The encoded protein is CATWNSDWIKTF.

Within the sample, this clone is medium-sized (0.01 to 0.1%). The same CDR3 can be traced to other DNA sequences in this sample. The chain employs TRGV2 and TRGJ1 or TRGJ2. V trimming: 0 bases; J trimming: 6 bases; junction bases outside the gene matches: 5. There are 13 residues in the CDR3. The V gene's germline CDR1 is EGSNGY and CDR2 YDSYNSKV. This chain's CDR3 is CATWDGPSYKKLF. Here the CDR3 DNA reads TGTGCCACCTGGGACGGGCCCAGTTATAAGAAACTCTTT.

This chain joins TRGV5 and TRGJ1 or TRGJ2. From germline, CDR1 is VINAFY and CDR2 YDVSNSKD. Germline trimming cut 1 base from V and 5 bases from J; bases unmatched to any gene: 8. This CDR3 has 14 amino acids. CDR3 nucleotide sequence: TGTGCCACCTGGGACAGCCGAGGGGATTATAAGAAACTCTTT. The encoded protein is CATWDSRGDYKKLF.

The V and J genes are TRGV9 and TRGJ1 or TRGJ2. Trimming cost V 4 bases and J 9 bases; bases outside gene matches: 18. Per the germline V gene, CDR1 is GITISATS and CDR2 is ISYDGTV (reference sequence). This CDR3 has 15 residues. CDR3 sequence reads: CALWDRPTVVCKKLF. CDR3 sequence (DNA): TGTGCCTTGTGGGACCGCCCTACCGTGGTATGTAAGAAACTCTTT.

The chain combines TRGV3 with TRGJ1 or TRGJ2. Germline CDR1 is VTNTFY and CDR2 is YDVSTARD (reference sequence). The CDR3 loop spans 14 amino acids. Trimming removed 1 base from V and 6 bases from J; junction bases left unmatched: 9. CDR3 sequence (DNA): TGTGCCACCTGGGACAGATTCTGGGGTTATAAGAAACTCTTT. It is translated as CATWDRFWGYKKLF.

V and J are TRGV1 and TRGJ1 or TRGJ2. TRGV1 counts as an open reading frame of uncertain function. Losses at the gene ends were 0 bases for V and 3 bases for J; bases not matched to a gene: 8. The CDR3 is 15 residues long. CDR3 loop: CATWDRPPIYYKKLF. The DNA for the CDR3 is TGTGCCACCTGGGACAGGCCTCCGATTTATTATAAGAAACTCTTT.

V gene TRGV2 combines with J gene TRGJ1 or TRGJ2. The germline CDR1 and CDR2 sequences are EGSNGY and YDSYNSKV. After removal of 7 bases from V and 8 bases from J, the junction contained 2 bases not matched to a gene. The CDR3 covers 9 residues. The CDR3 loop reads CATCHKKLF. DNA of the CDR3: TGTGCCACCTGTCATAAGAAACTCTTT.

J is TRGJ1 or TRGJ2 and V is TRGV9. Trimming at V came to 5 bases and at J to 3 bases, leaving 4 bases not matched to a gene. CDR1 and CDR2 from the germline V gene are GITISATS and ISYDGTV (reference sequence). The CDR3 runs to 12 residues. CDR3 in DNA: TGTGCCTTGTGGGGAAGTTATTATAAGAAACTCTTT. Protein: CALWGSYYKKLF.

The chain employs TRGV9 and TRGJ1 or TRGJ2. CDR1 GITISATS and CDR2 ISYDGTV come from the germline V gene (reference sequence). Trimming took 1 base from V and 3 from J; bases not matched to a gene: 9. CDR3 length equals 15 residues. This CDR3 is CALWEVSFPYYKKLF. The CDR3 region has the DNA TGTGCCTTGTGGGAGGTTTCCTTCCCTTATTATAAGAAACTCTTT.

This clone has only a few counts. This sequence joins TRGV9 and TRGJ1 or TRGJ2. The trim removed 0 bases at V and 5 bases at J, leaving 4 bases unmatched. Germline V lookup: CDR1 GITISATS, CDR2 ISYDGTV (reference sequence). This CDR3 has 13 residues. The CDR3 region is CALWEVENYKKLF. The CDR3 nucleotides are TGTGCCTTGTGGGAGGTGGAAAATTATAAGAAACTCTTT.

This clone was picked up a small number of times. This chain links TRGV3 with TRGJ1 or TRGJ2. The CDR3 contains 13 residues. The V and J ends lost 3 bases and 7 bases, in that order; junction bases with no gene match: 9. The germline V gene encodes CDR1 VTNTFY and CDR2 YDVSTARD (reference sequence). CDR3 protein: CATWDGLAYKKLF. The CDR3 DNA sequence: TGTGCCACCTGGGACGGGCTAGCATATAAGAAACTCTTT.

The V call is TRGV9, the J call TRGJP. This CDR3 has 16 amino acids. J was trimmed by 4 bases and V by 5 bases; bases with no gene match: 5. Germline V gene lookup returns CDR1 GITISATS and CDR2 ISYDGTV (reference sequence). The CDR3, as DNA: TGTGCCTTGTGGGGGAGACAAGAGTTGGGCAAAAAAATCAAGGTATTT. It codes for CALWGRQELGKKIKVF.

Only a few counts were recorded for this clone. The chain has TRGV5 and TRGJ1 or TRGJ2. CDR1 is VINAFY and CDR2 is YDVSNSKD in the germline V gene. V shed 1 base, J shed 12 bases, and the junction held 6 bases outside the gene matches. The length of the CDR3 is 11 residues. The CDR3 is CATWDRFGKLF. The CDR3 bases are TGTGCCACCTGGGACAGATTTGGGAAACTCTTT.

This sequence joins TRGV5 and TRGJ1 or TRGJ2. The CDR3 loop spans 24 amino acids. J lost 5 bases, V lost 0 bases, and 37 bases had no gene match. The germline V gene has CDR1 VINAFY and CDR2 YDVSNSKD. The CDR3 coding sequence is TGTGCCACCTGGGACAGGCCAAAACGACCCCCGGCCGACCCAATTCGTTTATATGATTATAAGAAACTCTTT. Translation gives CATWDRPKRPPADPIRLYDYKKLF.

The V and J genes are TRGV3 and TRGJ1 or TRGJ2. From germline, CDR1 is VTNTFY and CDR2 YDVSTARD (reference sequence). Trimming cost V 3 bases and J 8 bases; bases outside gene matches: 13. The CDR3 is made up of 14 amino acids. The CDR3 loop reads CATWDLGFLHKKLF. In DNA, the CDR3 is TGTGCCACCTGGGACTTGGGCTTCCTACATAAGAAACTCTTT.

Notes on this clone: Different DNA sequences within this sample yield the same CDR3. The chain carries TRGV9 and TRGJ1 or TRGJ2. V lost 2 bases to trimming and J lost 0 bases; unmatched junction nucleotides: 4. CDR1 is GITISATS and CDR2 is ISYDGTV in the germline V gene (reference sequence). The CDR3 length is 14 residues. In DNA form, the CDR3 reads TGTGCCTTGTGGGAGGCGAAGAATTATTATAAGAAACTCTTT. Translated, it gives CALWEAKNYYKKLF.

The chain has TRGV8 and TRGJP1. Germline V gene sequence: CDR1 VENAVY, CDR2 YDSYNSRV. Germline trimming cut 4 bases from V and 8 bases from J; bases unmatched to any gene: 19. This CDR3 has 17 residues. CDR3: CATWDGPDGSQGWFKIF. Written as DNA, the CDR3 is TGTGCCACCTGGGACGGGCCGGATGGTTCACAGGGTTGGTTCAAGATATTT.

The J gene is TRGJP, the V gene TRGV8. Trimming at V came to 4 bases and at J to 8 bases, leaving 5 bases not matched to a gene. The germline CDR1 and CDR2 sequences are VENAVY and YDSYNSRV. This CDR3 is 15 amino acids long. The CDR3 sequence is CATWDRKLGKKIKVF. The CDR3 DNA sequence: TGTGCCACCTGGGACCGGAAGTTGGGCAAAAAAATCAAGGTATTT.